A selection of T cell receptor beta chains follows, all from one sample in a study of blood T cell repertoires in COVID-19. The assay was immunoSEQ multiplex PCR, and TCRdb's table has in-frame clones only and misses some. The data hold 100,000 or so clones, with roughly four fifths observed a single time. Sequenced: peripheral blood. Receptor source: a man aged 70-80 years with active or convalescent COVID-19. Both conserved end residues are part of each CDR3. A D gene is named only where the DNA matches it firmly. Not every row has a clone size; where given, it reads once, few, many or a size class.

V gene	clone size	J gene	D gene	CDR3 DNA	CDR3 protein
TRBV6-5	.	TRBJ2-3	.	TGTGCCAGCAGTTACGTCAGGGGAGGCACAGATACGCAGTATTTT	CASSYVRGGTDTQYF
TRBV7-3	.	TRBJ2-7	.	TGTGCCAGCAGCTTAGGGCACGCCGTAGCCTACGAGCAGTACTTC	CASSLGHAVAYEQYF
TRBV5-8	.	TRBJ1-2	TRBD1	TGTGCCAGCAGCCGCCGGGACAGGGATGGTGGTGGCTACACCTTC	CASSRRDRDGGGYTF
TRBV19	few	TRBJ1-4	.	TGTGCCAGTAGTGCGATCGGACATAATGAAAAACTGTTTTTT	CASSAIGHNEKLFF
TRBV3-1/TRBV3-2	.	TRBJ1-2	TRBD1	TGTGCCAGCAGAGGGACAGGGGTCGGGGCTAACTATGGCTACACCTTC	CASRGTGVGANYGYTF
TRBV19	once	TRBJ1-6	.	TGTGCCAGTCGAAGCAAACCCGGGACTGCTTATAATTCACCCCTCCACTTT	CASRSKPGTAYNSPLHF
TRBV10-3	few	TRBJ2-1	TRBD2	TGTGCCATCAGTCTTTGGGAAAGCGGGGGTTACAATGAGCAGTTCTTC	CAISLWESGGYNEQFF
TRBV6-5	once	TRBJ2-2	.	TGTGCCAGCAGTTACCGAGGGTACACCGGGGAGCTGTTTTTT	CASSYRGYTGELFF
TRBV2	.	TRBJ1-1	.	TGTGCCAGCAGCGTCCTTTTGAACACTGAAGCTTTCTTT	CASSVLLNTEAFF
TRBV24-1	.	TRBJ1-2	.	TGTGCCACCTCATCTGACAGGTTTTATGGCTACACCTTC	CATSSDRFYGYTF
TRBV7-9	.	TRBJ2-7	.	TGTGCCAGCAGCTCGACTGGGGCTTCTACCTACGAGCAGTACTTC	CASSSTGASTYEQYF